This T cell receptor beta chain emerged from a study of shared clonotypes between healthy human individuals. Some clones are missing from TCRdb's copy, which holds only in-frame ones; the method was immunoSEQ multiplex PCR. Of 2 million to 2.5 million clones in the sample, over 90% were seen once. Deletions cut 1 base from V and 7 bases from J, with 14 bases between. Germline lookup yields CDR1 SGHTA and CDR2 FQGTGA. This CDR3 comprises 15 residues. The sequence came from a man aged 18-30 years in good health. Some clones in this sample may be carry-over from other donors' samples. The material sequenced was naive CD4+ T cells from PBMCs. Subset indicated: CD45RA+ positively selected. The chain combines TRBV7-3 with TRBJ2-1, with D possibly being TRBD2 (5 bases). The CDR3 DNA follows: TGTGCCAGCAGCTTAATTGGTGATGTAGCGAATGAGCAGTTCTTC. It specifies CASSLIGDVANEQFF.